The 32 T cell receptor beta chains listed next were all sequenced from one sample in a study of B cell selection in AIRE deficiency. This table comes from immunoSEQ multiplex PCR, and its TCRdb copy is limited to in-frame clones, with some not included. The repertoire holds 20,000 to 25,000 clones, with over 90% as singletons. Regulatory T cells were sorted as CD4+CD25hiCD127low/negative. The sample was Tregs sorted from PBMCs. Receptor source: a human donor with AIRE deficiency.

The rearrangement links TRBV25-1 to TRBJ2-3; D is ambiguous. Germline CDR1 and CDR2: MGHDK and SYGVNS. The CDR3 is made up of 14 amino acids. V was cut by 4 bases and J by 2 bases, with 10 bases left in between. CDR3 DNA: TGTGCCAGCAGTGCGGGCCTTTCCACAGATACGCAGTATTTT. This translates into CASSAGLSTDTQYF.

As DNA, the CDR3 is TGTGCCAGCATGTGGGACAGGGCACACGAGCAGTACTTC. Protein sequence: CASMWDRAHEQYF. The V call is TRBV28, the J call TRBJ2-7; 9 nucleotides match TRBD1. Losses at the gene ends were 7 bases for V and 5 bases for J; bases not matched to a gene: 6. The CDR3 loop spans 13 amino acids. Germline V CDR1 and CDR2: MDHEN, SYDVKM.

This clone was detected only once. V is TRBV5-5 and J is TRBJ2-3; possibly TRBD1 or TRBD2 for D (5 bases each). CDR1 is SGHKS and CDR2 is YYEKEE in the germline V gene (reference sequence). With 4 bases removed from V and 2 bases from J, the gap between germline ends came to 14 bases. The CDR3 is 15 residues long. The CDR3 bases are TGTGCCAGCAGCGGGGACGTTGGATACACAGATACGCAGTATTTT. The encoded protein is CASSGDVGYTDTQYF.

The chain uses TRBV7-8 and TRBJ2-2, with D possibly TRBD1 on 6 matching bases. The CDR3 is made up of 14 amino acids. The germline CDR1 and CDR2 sequences are SGHVS and FQNEAQ. The V end lost 8 bases, the J end lost 10 bases, and 20 bases lay between the germline ends. The CDR3 DNA is TGTGCCAGCGCTACAGGGAACAATGATTTGGAGCTGTTTTTT. Translated, it gives CASATGNNDLELFF. Together with reference TRBV7-8 and TRBJ2-2, the CDR3 gives the full variable domain: GAGVSQSPRYKVAKRGQDVALRCDPISGHVSLFWYQQALGQGPEFLTYFQNEAQLDKSGLPSDRFFAERPEGSVSTLKIQRTQQEDSAVYLCASATGNNDLELFFGEGSRLTVL.

This clone was detected only once. The chain combines TRBV7-6 with TRBJ2-7; D might be TRBD2 (6 bases). The length of the CDR3 is 13 residues. CDR1 and CDR2 from the germline V gene are SGHVS and FNYEAQ. V lost 5 bases and J lost 3, with 11 bases in between. CDR3 residues: CASSTPGDYEQYF. DNA of the CDR3: TGTGCCAGCAGCACGCCGGGAGACTACGAGCAGTACTTC. The whole variable domain, filled in from reference TRBV7-6 and TRBJ2-7, reads GAGVSQSPRYKVTKRGQDVALRCDPISGHVSLYWYRQALGQGPEFLTYFNYEAQQDKSGLPNDRFSAERPEGSISTLTIQRTEQRDSAMYRCASSTPGDYEQYFGPGTRLTVT.

The gene calls are TRBV18 and TRBJ1-6, with D unclear. This CDR3 region has 15 residues. V was cut by 1 base and J by 6 bases, with 10 bases left in between. From germline, CDR1 is KGHSH and CDR2 LQKENI. The CDR3 region has the DNA TGTGCCAGCTCACCACTAAAGGCAGCTAATTCACCCCTCCACTTT. As protein: CASSPLKAANSPLHF. The whole variable domain, filled in from reference TRBV18 and TRBJ1-6, reads NAGVMQNPRHLVRRRGQEARLRCSPMKGHSHVYWYRQLPEEGLKFMVYLQKENIIDESGMPKERFSAEFPKEGPSILRIQQVVRGDSAAYFCASSPLKAANSPLHFGNGTRLTVT.

The chain is built from TRBV5-1 and TRBJ1-1; D ambiguous. Deletions cut 5 bases from V and 4 bases from J, with 18 bases between. Germline CDR1 reads SGHRS; CDR2 reads YFSETQ. CDR3 size: 15 residues. Written as DNA, the CDR3 is TGCGCCAGCAGACTTGAGGAGGGTTTGAGCACTGAAGCTTTCTTT. Its protein product is CASRLEEGLSTEAFF. Combining the CDR3 with reference TRBV5-1 and TRBJ1-1 gives the whole variable domain KAGVTQTPRYLIKTRGQQVTLSCSPISGHRSVSWYQQTPGQGLQFLFEYFSETQRNKGNFPGRFSGRQFSNSRSEMNVSTLELGDSALYLCASRLEEGLSTEAFFGQGTRLTVV.

The V and J genes are TRBV5-1 and TRBJ2-2; tentative D call: TRBD1 (5 bases). The CDR3 runs 13 residues. The germline gives CDR1 SGHRS, CDR2 YFSETQ. V was cut by 4 bases and J by 7 bases, with 11 bases left in between. The CDR3 DNA reads TGCGCCAGCAGCATGTCTGACAGCGGGGAGCTGTTTTTT. Its protein is CASSMSDSGELFF.

The chain has TRBV4-3 and TRBJ2-7; D gene ambiguous. The CDR3 extends over 13 amino acids. The V and J ends lost 0 bases and 3 bases respectively, with 6 bases between them. The germline CDR1 and CDR2 sequences are LGHNA and YSLEER. The CDR3: CASSQDRHYEQYF. CDR3 DNA: TGCGCCAGCAGCCAAGATAGGCACTACGAGCAGTACTTC.

The rearrangement uses TRBV4-2 and TRBJ2-1, with D perhaps matching TRBD1 (5 bases). The germline V and J ends were trimmed by 4 bases and 6 bases, with 16 bases remaining between them. Per the germline V gene, CDR1 is LGHNA and CDR2 is YNFKEQ. The CDR3 consists of 15 residues. The CDR3 DNA follows: TGTGCCAGCAGCCCAGGGAAGGCGCTCTTCAATGAGCAGTTCTTC. This translates into CASSPGKALFNEQFF.

This sequence joins TRBV9 and TRBJ2-3, with TRBD2 matching over 7 bases. Germline V gene data show CDR1 as SGDLS and CDR2 as YYNGEE. CDR3 length: 16 residues. The V segment lost 2 bases and the J segment 0 bases; nucleotides outside the gene matches: 6. The CDR3: CASSVLAEISTDTQYF. The CDR3 DNA reads as TGTGCCAGCAGCGTTCTAGCGGAGATAAGCACAGATACGCAGTATTTT.

This clone occurred once. The chain employs TRBV6-6 and TRBJ2-5; D may be TRBD1 (6 bases). Germline assignment: CDR1 MNHNY and CDR2 SVGAGI (reference sequence). The ends were cut back, 6 bases at V and 5 bases at J, with 13 bases in the middle. CDR3 length: 13 residues. The CDR3 bases are TGTGCCAGCAGGCAACAGGGCTGGGAGACCCAGTACTTC. It yields the protein CASRQQGWETQYF.

The gene calls are TRBV2 and TRBJ2-7; 7 positions agree with TRBD2. The CDR3 is 16 residues long. Germline lookup yields CDR1 SNHLY and CDR2 FYNNEI. The junction had 16 bases not matched to a gene; V was cut back by 4 bases and J by 7 bases. The CDR3 spells CASSGGAAGAPWEQYF. CDR3 coding DNA: TGTGCCAGCAGTGGGGGTGCGGCGGGAGCACCATGGGAGCAGTACTTC.

The gene calls are TRBV11-3 and TRBJ2-1; maybe TRBD2 (5 bases). Germline CDR1 is SGHNT and CDR2 is YENEEA. The CDR3 loop spans 16 amino acids. V lost 1 base to trimming and J lost 0 bases, with 10 bases between them. The CDR3: CASSLGGPLSYNEQFF. CDR3 nucleotides: TGTGCCAGCAGCTTAGGCGGGCCTCTCTCCTACAATGAGCAGTTCTTC.

The CDR3 is CASKEDGGRTGYF. The CDR3 nucleotides read TGCGCCAGCAAGGAGGATGGGGGCCGCACGGGGTATTTT. The chain links TRBV5-1 to TRBJ2-3; weak D call: TRBD1 (6 bases). CDR3 length: 13 amino acids. CDR1 and CDR2 from the germline V gene are SGHRS and YFSETQ. Trimming removed 6 bases at V and 14 bases at J, with 22 bases between. Using reference TRBV5-1 and TRBJ2-3 for the parts outside the CDR3, the full variable domain is KAGVTQTPRYLIKTRGQQVTLSCSPISGHRSVSWYQQTPGQGLQFLFEYFSETQRNKGNFPGRFSGRQFSNSRSEMNVSTLELGDSALYLCASKEDGGRTGYFGPGTRLTVL.

This chain connects TRBV21-1 to TRBJ2-7; TRBD2 reflects the table's D call only, with no check against the DNA. TRBV21-1 is marked as a pseudogene. The CDR3 has 15 residues. The CDR3: CASSRRLATIYEQYF. The CDR3, as DNA: TGTGCCAGCAGCCGACGACTAGCGACCATCTACGAGCAGTACTTC.

V is TRBV28 and J is TRBJ1-1, with a weak D call TRBD1 (5 bases). Trimming took 9 bases from V and 2 from J, leaving 22 bases between them. The germline V gene has CDR1 MDHEN and CDR2 SYDVKM. This CDR3 is built from 16 residues. CDR3 in DNA: TGTGCCAGTAGCCCCCCCGGGGGAATTATAAACACTGAAGCTTTCTTT. Amino acids: CASSPPGGIINTEAFF.

V gene TRBV6-5 combines with J gene TRBJ2-1; D unresolved. V shed 8 bases and J shed 3 bases, with 11 bases lying between them. Germline CDR1 MNHEY, CDR2 SVGAGI. This CDR3 comprises 13 residues. In DNA form, the CDR3 reads TGTGCCAGCGCGCCTGACCGCTACAATGAGCAGTTCTTC. Translation: CASAPDRYNEQFF.

This chain connects TRBV28 to TRBJ2-1; D uncertain. From germline, CDR1 is MDHEN and CDR2 SYDVKM. This CDR3 has 11 amino acids. Between the trimmed V and J ends, which lost 2 bases and 9 bases, there was a span of 5 bases. This CDR3 reads CASSLGIEQFF. The CDR3 DNA sequence: TGTGCCAGCAGTTTAGGAATTGAGCAGTTCTTC.

The chain links TRBV4-2 to TRBJ2-4; no firm D call. The CDR3 length is 16 residues. Germline values: CDR1 LGHNA, CDR2 YNFKEQ. Trimming cost V 0 bases and J 0 bases, with 9 bases left between them. CDR3 region: CASSQELTLAKNIQYF. In nucleotides, the CDR3 is TGTGCCAGCAGCCAAGAACTGACTCTAGCCAAAAACATTCAGTACTTC.

The rearrangement uses TRBV5-4 and TRBJ2-3; 8 bases line up with TRBD1. Trimming cost V 0 bases and J 5 bases; bases outside gene matches: 11. The germline CDR1 and CDR2 sequences are SGHNT and YYREEE (reference sequence). The CDR3 extends over 17 amino acids. Here the CDR3 reads CASSLAQGRGLRDTQYF. Here the CDR3 DNA reads TGTGCCAGCAGCTTGGCCCAGGGCAGGGGGCTTCGAGATACGCAGTATTTT.

The chain is built from TRBV6-6 and TRBJ1-1; possible D gene TRBD1, 6 bases. Trimming cost V 7 bases and J 6 bases, with 12 bases left between them. The CDR3 loop spans 12 amino acids. CDR1 MNHNY and CDR2 SVGAGI come from the germline V gene (reference sequence). CDR3 residues: CASTSGVAEAFF. CDR3 nucleotides: TGTGCCAGCACCTCAGGGGTCGCTGAAGCTTTCTTT.

J is TRBJ1-5 and V is TRBV19, with D uncertain. Trimming cost V 6 bases and J 6 bases, with 21 bases left between them. Germline V gives CDR1 LNHDA, CDR2 SQIVND (reference sequence). The CDR3 loop spans 16 amino acids. The CDR3 region is CASRPQSGSERQPQHF. The CDR3 bases are TGTGCCAGTAGACCTCAGAGTGGTAGCGAGCGTCAGCCCCAGCATTTT. The variable domain in full, completed from reference TRBV19 and TRBJ1-5, reads DGGITQSPKYLFRKEGQNVTLSCEQNLNHDAMYWYRQDPGQGLRLIYYSQIVNDFQKGDIAEGYSVSREKKESFPLTVTSAQKNPTAFYLCASRPQSGSERQPQHFGDGTRLSIL.

CDR3 in amino acids: CASSWVYEQYF. The CDR3 DNA is TGTGCCAGCAGTTGGGTCTACGAGCAGTACTTC. The chain recombines TRBV2 with TRBJ2-7; D remains ambiguous. Trimming left V 5 bases short and J 3 bases short, with 5 bases between. The CDR3 has 11 residues. Germline CDR1 is SNHLY and CDR2 is FYNNEI.

The gene calls are TRBV4-2 and TRBJ1-2; TRBD1 matches 8 bases. Germline V lookup: CDR1 LGHNA, CDR2 YNFKEQ. The V segment lost 1 base and the J segment 4 bases; nucleotides outside the gene matches: 5. This CDR3 region has 15 residues. The CDR3 coding sequence is TGTGCCAGCAGCCAAGCGACAGGGGTAGGCTATGGCTACACCTTC. It encodes CASSQATGVGYGYTF.

The gene calls are TRBV7-8 and TRBJ1-1; 12 positions agree with TRBD1. CDR3 length equals 19 residues. Trimming took 4 bases from V and 5 from J; bases not matched to a gene: 17. Germline lookup yields CDR1 SGHVS and CDR2 FQNEAQ. The CDR3 DNA reads TGTGCCAGCAGCTATCCGGGACAGGGGGCACAATCTTCGCGGACTGAAGCTTTCTTT. Translation: CASSYPGQGAQSSRTEAFF.

This chain's CDR3 is CASSLDRRNTEAFF. Here the CDR3 DNA reads TGTGCCAGCAGCCTCGACAGGAGGAACACTGAAGCTTTCTTT. The V call is TRBV7-9, the J call TRBJ1-1; weak D call: TRBD1 (6 bases). V shed 5 bases and J shed 1 base, with 11 bases lying between them. This CDR3 is built from 14 residues. CDR1 is SEHNR, CDR2 FQNEAQ, per germline (reference sequence).

CDR3 nucleotide sequence: TGTGCCAGCAGCTTGGGTCCACAAGAGACCCAGTACTTC. This translates into CASSLGPQETQYF. J is TRBJ2-5 and V is TRBV5-6; D gene uncertain. Germline CDR1 is SGHDT and CDR2 is YYEEEE. The CDR3 spans 13 residues. V was trimmed by 0 bases and J by 2 bases, leaving 5 bases between them.

The CDR3 sequence is CASSRSVYEQYF. DNA for the CDR3: TGTGCCAGCAGCCGGTCGGTCTACGAGCAGTACTTC. The chain has TRBV7-8 and TRBJ2-7; unclear D gene. The CDR3 runs to 12 residues. The germline V gene encodes CDR1 SGHVS and CDR2 FQNEAQ. The V end lost 5 bases, the J end lost 3 bases, and 8 bases lay between the germline ends. Full variable domain (missing parts from reference TRBV7-8 and TRBJ2-7): GAGVSQSPRYKVAKRGQDVALRCDPISGHVSLFWYQQALGQGPEFLTYFQNEAQLDKSGLPSDRFFAERPEGSVSTLKIQRTQQEDSAVYLCASSRSVYEQYFGPGTRLTVT.

The J gene is TRBJ2-7, the V gene TRBV10-1; TRBD2 is a possible D gene (7 bases). The CDR3 is 13 amino acids. The V end was cut by 5 bases, the J end by 7 bases, with 15 bases between. Germline values: CDR1 WNHNN, CDR2 SYGVQD (reference sequence). Here the CDR3 DNA reads TGCGCCAGCAGTCGACGGGGGGCGGGAGAGCAGTACTTC. It is translated as CASSRRGAGEQYF.

J is TRBJ2-7 and V is TRBV28; D is uncertain. The length of the CDR3 is 15 residues. The V end lost 4 bases, the J end lost 0 bases, and 13 bases lay between the germline ends. Looked up from germline, CDR1 is MDHEN and CDR2 is SYDVKM. Written as DNA, the CDR3 is TGTGCCAGCAGTTACCATTTGGGGTCCTCCTACGAGCAGTACTTC. Translating it yields CASSYHLGSSYEQYF. Full variable domain (remainder filled in from reference TRBV28 and TRBJ2-7): DVKVTQSSRYLVKRTGEKVFLECVQDMDHENMFWYRQDPGLGLRLIYFSYDVKMKEKGDIPEGYSVSREKKERFSLILESASTNQTSMYLCASSYHLGSSYEQYFGPGTRLTVT.

The chain carries TRBV4-3 and TRBJ2-1, with 10 bases identical to TRBD2. J was trimmed by 0 bases and V by 1 base; bases with no gene match: 6. Germline V gene data show CDR1 as LGHNA and CDR2 as YSLEER. This CDR3 has 18 amino acids. CDR3 nucleotides: TGCGCCAGCAGCCAAGTATTGGGACTAGCGAGCTCCTACAATGAGCAGTTCTTC. This sequence encodes CASSQVLGLASSYNEQFF.